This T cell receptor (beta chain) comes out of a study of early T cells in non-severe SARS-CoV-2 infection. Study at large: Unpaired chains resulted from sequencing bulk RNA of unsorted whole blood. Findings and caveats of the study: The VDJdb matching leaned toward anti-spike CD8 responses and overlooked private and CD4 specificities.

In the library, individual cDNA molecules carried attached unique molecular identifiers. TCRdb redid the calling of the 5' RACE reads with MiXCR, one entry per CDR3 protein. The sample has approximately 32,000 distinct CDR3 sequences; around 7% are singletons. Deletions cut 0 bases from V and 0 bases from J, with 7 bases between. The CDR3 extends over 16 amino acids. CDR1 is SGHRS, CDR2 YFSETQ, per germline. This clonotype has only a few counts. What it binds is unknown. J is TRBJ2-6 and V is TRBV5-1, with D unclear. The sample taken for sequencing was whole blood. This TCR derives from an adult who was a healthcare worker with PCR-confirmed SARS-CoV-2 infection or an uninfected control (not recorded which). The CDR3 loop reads CASSLDVSSGANVLTF. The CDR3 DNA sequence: TGCGCCAGCAGCTTGGACGTGAGCTCTGGGGCCAACGTCCTGACTTTC.